Listed below are T cell receptor beta chains from one sample, sequenced in a study of memory CD4+ T cells and cytomegalovirus serostatus. TCRdb keeps only in-frame clones here, not all; method: immunoSEQ multiplex PCR. This sample has tens of thousands of clones, with about 73% found just once. Sequencing used memory CD4+ T cells from blood. These receptors were obtained from an adult in good health and CMV-seronegative. Each CDR3 is given with its conserved first and last residue. The D gene is left open where the match is weak. The size entry is marked missing in some rows and otherwise reads once, few, many or a size class.

CDR3,DNA,J,size,V,length,D
CASSLGAGGRDEQYF,TGTGCCAGCAGTCTGGGAGCGGGGGGCCGCGACGAGCAGTACTTC,TRBJ2-7,many,TRBV6-1,15,TRBD2
CASSLVGTAKSNQPQHF,TGTGCCAGCAGCTTGGTTGGGACAGCCAAAAGCAATCAGCCCCAGCATTTT,TRBJ1-5,NA,TRBV5-5,17,TRBD1
CAWSVGGSNSPLHF,TGTGCCTGGAGTGTGGGGGGTTCGAATTCACCCCTCCACTTT,TRBJ1-6,NA,TRBV30,14,NA
CASSVQETQYF,TGTGCCAGCAGTGTGCAAGAGACCCAGTACTTC,TRBJ2-5,NA,TRBV6-1,11,NA
CASSMRVAGELFF,TGCGCCAGCAGCATGAGGGTCGCCGGGGAGCTGTTTTTT,TRBJ2-2,NA,TRBV5-1,13,NA
CASSLSGRGRQPQHF,TGTGCCAGCAGTTTATCGGGCAGGGGTAGACAGCCCCAGCATTTT,TRBJ1-5,NA,TRBV28,15,NA
CASLGTKGHQPQHF,TGTGCCAGTCTTGGGACGAAGGGGCATCAGCCCCAGCATTTT,TRBJ1-5,NA,TRBV19,14,NA
CASSYDFQYQETQYF,TGTGCCAGCAGTTACGACTTCCAGTACCAAGAGACCCAGTACTTC,TRBJ2-5,few,TRBV6-6,15,NA
CASGSRDPNTEAFF,TGTGCTAGTGGTTCCCGGGATCCGAACACTGAAGCTTTCTTT,TRBJ1-1,NA,TRBV12-5,14,NA
CASSSTGGGYGYTF,TGTGCCAGCAGCAGTACAGGGGGAGGCTATGGCTACACCTTC,TRBJ1-2,NA,TRBV7-2,14,TRBD1
CASSQEFVGASNNEQFF,TGCGCCAGCAGCCAAGAATTTGTGGGAGCCTCCAACAATGAGCAGTTCTTC,TRBJ2-1,NA,TRBV4-1,17,NA
CASELRGTEAFF,TGTGCCTCAGAATTGAGGGGCACTGAAGCTTTCTTT,TRBJ1-1,NA,TRBV30,12,NA
CASSIRAGGPVGNIQYF,TGTGCCAGCAGCATCCGAGCGGGGGGGCCCGTCGGAAACATTCAGTACTTC,TRBJ2-4,NA,TRBV5-6,17,TRBD2
CASSVGTGRSPLHF,TGTGCCAGCAGTGTAGGGACAGGGCGTTCACCCCTCCACTTT,TRBJ1-6,NA,TRBV25-1,14,TRBD1
CASSYSLVGTEAFF,TGTGCCAGCAGTTACTCGCTAGTTGGGACTGAAGCTTTCTTT,TRBJ1-1,NA,TRBV6-5,14,NA
CASSGTSGGPNTDTQYF,TGTGCCAGCAGCGGGACTAGCGGGGGTCCGAACACAGATACGCAGTATTTT,TRBJ2-3,NA,TRBV9,17,TRBD2
CAWSVDKAGNTIYF,TGTGCCTGGAGTGTAGACAAGGCTGGAAACACCATATATTTT,TRBJ1-3,NA,TRBV30,14,NA
CASSSTGGSVGEKLFF,TGCGCCAGCAGCTCGACAGGGGGGTCGGTTGGTGAAAAACTGTTTTTT,TRBJ1-4,few,TRBV5-1,16,TRBD1
CASRGPSGANVLTF,TGTGCCAGCCGGGGGCCCTCTGGGGCCAACGTCCTGACTTTC,TRBJ2-6,NA,TRBV6-4,14,NA
CASSLTSLPTDTQYF,TGTGCCAGCAGCTTAACCAGCCTCCCCACAGATACGCAGTATTTT,TRBJ2-3,once,TRBV7-3,15,NA
CASSYGGGSTDTQYF,TGTGCCAGCAGTTACGGGGGGGGGTCGACAGATACGCAGTATTTT,TRBJ2-3,NA,TRBV6-5,15,TRBD2
CASSFVGAGTEAFF,TGTGCCAGCAGCTTCGTGGGGGCTGGCACTGAAGCTTTCTTT,TRBJ1-1,NA,TRBV5-6,14,NA
CASSGQLNTEAFF,TGTGCCAGCAGTGGACAGCTTAACACTGAAGCTTTCTTT,TRBJ1-1,NA,TRBV2,13,NA
CASSMGQIEGETQYF,TGTGCCAGTAGTATGGGACAAATCGAAGGAGAGACCCAGTACTTC,TRBJ2-5,few,TRBV19,15,NA
CSVDRGWSTDTQYF,TGCAGCGTTGACAGGGGCTGGAGCACAGATACGCAGTATTTT,TRBJ2-3,NA,TRBV29-1,14,NA
CASSLLRGGGKDEQFF,TGTGCCAGCAGTCTATTACGGGGCGGGGGGAAAGATGAGCAGTTCTTC,TRBJ2-1,NA,TRBV27,16,TRBD2
CASSLEGLVTDTQYF,TGTGCCAGCAGCTTAGAGGGGCTTGTAACAGATACGCAGTATTTT,TRBJ2-3,NA,TRBV7-9,15,NA
CASSLDISRMNYEQYF,TGCGCCAGCAGCTTGGATATATCCAGGATGAACTACGAGCAGTACTTC,TRBJ2-7,NA,TRBV5-1,16,NA
CASTRTNYGYTF,TGTGCCAGCACACGGACGAACTATGGCTACACCTTC,TRBJ1-2,NA,TRBV28,12,NA
CASSHQGGGSEQYF,TGCGCCAGCAGCCATCAAGGGGGGGGGTCCGAGCAGTACTTC,TRBJ2-7,NA,TRBV5-1,14,NA
CASTNRAKGLARGELFF,TGTGCCAGCACCAACAGGGCTAAGGGACTAGCCCGTGGGGAGCTGTTTTTT,TRBJ2-2,NA,TRBV5-6,17,TRBD2
CASSPSVEAFF,TGTGCCAGCTCACCGTCAGTAGAAGCTTTCTTT,TRBJ1-1,NA,TRBV18,11,NA
CASSYSVGTANTEAFF,TGTGCCAGCAGTTACTCCGTCGGGACAGCGAACACTGAAGCTTTCTTT,TRBJ1-1,NA,TRBV6-5,16,TRBD1
CASSMLRDIFSGNTIYF,TGTGCCAGCAGCATGCTACGGGACATATTCTCTGGAAACACCATATATTTT,TRBJ1-3,few,TRBV11-2,17,NA
CASSYRSDTEAFF,TGTGCCAGCAGTTACCGTTCGGACACTGAAGCTTTCTTT,TRBJ1-1,NA,TRBV6-6,13,NA
CAIKGWGTDNTEAFF,TGTGCCATCAAGGGATGGGGGACAGACAACACTGAAGCTTTCTTT,TRBJ1-1,NA,TRBV10-3,15,TRBD1
CASSLESGGANTEAFF,TGTGCCAGCAGCTTAGAGTCCGGGGGAGCGAACACTGAAGCTTTCTTT,TRBJ1-1,NA,TRBV7-9,16,NA
CASSPPGTPMNTEAFF,TGTGCCAGCAGTCCCCCAGGGACCCCCATGAACACTGAAGCTTTCTTT,TRBJ1-1,NA,TRBV28,16,NA